The entry below gives a single T cell receptor (beta chain) sequence along with its context. Its antigen is not known. This sample is part of a study of cytomegalovirus exposure and HLA in healthy donors. Across the study: Earlier, approximately 110 million unique TCR beta sequences were recovered from approximately 200 million T cells by an analysis. Study outcomes and limitations: Published work reported that the classifier diagnosed cytomegalovirus status with high specificity and sensitivity.

Primers for the PCR totalled 60 Vbeta and 13 Jbeta. TCRdb's copy holds only in-frame clones and misses some; the assay was immunoSEQ multiplex PCR. This sample has under 200,000 clones, with about 80% found just once. Trimming removed 4 bases at V and 2 bases at J, with 9 bases between. Per germline, CDR1 MNHEY and CDR2 SMNVEV (reference sequence). CDR3 size: 13 residues. The chain is built from TRBV27 and TRBJ2-7, with no clear D. The specimen sequenced was PBMCs. This receptor was identified in a man aged 60-69 years in good health and CMV-seronegative. Here the CDR3 DNA reads TGTGCCAGCAGTTCCGACATTCCCTACGAGCAGTACTTC. This sequence encodes CASSSDIPYEQYF.